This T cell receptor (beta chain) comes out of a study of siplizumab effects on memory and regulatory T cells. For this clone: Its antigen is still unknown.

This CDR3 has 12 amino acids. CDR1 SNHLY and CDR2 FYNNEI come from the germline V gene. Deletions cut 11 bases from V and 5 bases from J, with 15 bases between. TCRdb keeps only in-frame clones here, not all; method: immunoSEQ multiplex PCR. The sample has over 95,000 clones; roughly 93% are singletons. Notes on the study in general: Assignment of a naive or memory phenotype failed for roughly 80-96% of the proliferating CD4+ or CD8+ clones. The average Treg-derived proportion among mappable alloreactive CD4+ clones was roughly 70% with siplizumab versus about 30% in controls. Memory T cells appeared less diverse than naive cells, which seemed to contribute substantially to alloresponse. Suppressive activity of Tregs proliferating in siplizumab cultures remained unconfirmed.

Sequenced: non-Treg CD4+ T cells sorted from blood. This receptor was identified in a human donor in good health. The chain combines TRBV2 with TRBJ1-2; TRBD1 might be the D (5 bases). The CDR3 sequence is CAQAGPRYGYTF. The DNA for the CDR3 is TGTGCCCAAGCGGGACCGCGATATGGCTACACCTTC.